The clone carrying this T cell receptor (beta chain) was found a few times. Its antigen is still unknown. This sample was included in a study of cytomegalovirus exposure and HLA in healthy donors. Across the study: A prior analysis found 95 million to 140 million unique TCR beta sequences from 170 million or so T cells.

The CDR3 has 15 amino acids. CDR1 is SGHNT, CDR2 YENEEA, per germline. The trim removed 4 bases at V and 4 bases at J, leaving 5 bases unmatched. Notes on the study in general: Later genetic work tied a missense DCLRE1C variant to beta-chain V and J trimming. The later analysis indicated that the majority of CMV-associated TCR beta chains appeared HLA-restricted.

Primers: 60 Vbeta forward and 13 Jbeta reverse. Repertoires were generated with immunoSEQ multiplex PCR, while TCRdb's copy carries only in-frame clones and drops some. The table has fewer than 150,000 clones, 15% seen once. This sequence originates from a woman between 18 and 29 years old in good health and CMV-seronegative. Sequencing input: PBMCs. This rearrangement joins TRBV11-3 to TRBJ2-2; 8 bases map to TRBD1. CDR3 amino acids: CASSSSDRATGELFF. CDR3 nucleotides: TGTGCCAGCAGCTCTTCGGACAGGGCCACCGGGGAGCTGTTTTTT.